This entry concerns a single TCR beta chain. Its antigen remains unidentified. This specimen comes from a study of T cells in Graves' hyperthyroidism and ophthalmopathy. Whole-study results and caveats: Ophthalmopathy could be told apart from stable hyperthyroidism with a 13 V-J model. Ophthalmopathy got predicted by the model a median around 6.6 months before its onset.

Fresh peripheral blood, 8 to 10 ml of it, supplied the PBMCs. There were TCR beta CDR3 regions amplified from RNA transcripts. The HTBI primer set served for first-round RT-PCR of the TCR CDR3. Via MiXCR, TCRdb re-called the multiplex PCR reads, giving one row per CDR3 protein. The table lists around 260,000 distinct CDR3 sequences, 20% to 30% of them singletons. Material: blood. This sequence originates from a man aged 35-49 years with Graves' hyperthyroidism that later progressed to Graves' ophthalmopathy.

The CDR3 sequence is CASRAPREGGQPQHF. The CDR3 DNA reads as TGTGCCAGCAGGGCCCCTCGGGAAGGAGGGCAGCCCCAGCATTTT. The V gene is TRBV6-2 or TRBV6-3, the J gene TRBJ1-5; D uncertain. Per germline, CDR1 MNHEY and CDR2 SVGEGT. This CDR3 comprises 15 residues. Trimming shortened V by 6 bases and J by 7 bases, and 19 bases separated the two germline ends.